The TCR beta chain described here comes from a study of T cells in Graves' hyperthyroidism and ophthalmopathy (dated by TCRdb to about 2019). The study in broad terms: Peripheral blood samples were taken at initial diagnosis, before any treatment was given. To identify distinguishing TCR V-J signatures, a discovery cohort of 90 to 100 patients was used, comprising 43 with Graves' ophthalmopathy and around 60 with stable Graves' hyperthyroidism. Prospective prediction of ophthalmopathy was tested in an independent validation cohort consisting of 18 to 20 hyperthyroidism patients and more than 15 patients who later progressed to ophthalmopathy. For training and testing, the 100 or so patients in the discovery cohort were randomly divided in a 7:3 ratio. The study also compared thyroid tissue and blood T-cell repertoires from more than five Graves' hyperthyroidism patients. Once sampling was done, hyperthyroidism patients were given methimazole at a starting dose of 30 mg daily, whereas ophthalmopathy patients were given high-dose intravenous methylprednisolone. The paper describes TCR Vbeta CDR3 sequencing of more than 120 peripheral blood samples, made up of some 42 ophthalmopathy patients, around 78 hyperthyroidism patients and roughly 17 progressor patients.

The TCR beta CDR3 regions were amplified from the RNA transcripts. The TCR CDR3 was subjected to a first round of RT-PCR using the HTBI primer set and the Qiagen OneStep RT-PCR kit. Libraries were constructed in a second round of multiplex PCR, after which size selection and purification were performed. Paired-end sequencing of the libraries was performed with 100 bp reads on an Illumina HiSeq2000. In the original analysis: SOAPnuke was used to process the raw data, throwing out any read that contained adapters or uncalled bases, had a mean Phred below 15, or lacked an exact constant-primer or identifier match. COPE v1.2.5 was used to merge the high-quality paired reads, and each unique nucleotide sequence was defined as a clonotype. MiTCR v1.1 was used to align clonotypes to the IMGT TRBV, TRBD and TRBJ reference segments. Only V-J combinations with frequency above 0.0001, covering about 99% of repertoires, were analysed. A TCS score was defined as the ratio of F50 (clonal expansion) to E x V (chaos), with BLOSUM62-based TCRdist applied between CDR3 peptides within each V-J. Welch's t-statistics and random forest reduced 500 to 550 V-J features to roughly 13, which were used in a naive Bayes classifier (R e1071). Through fastp at Q25 and MiXCR, TCRdb rebuilt clones from the public reads, retaining in-frame beta chains. Rows with one shared CDR3 protein collapse into an entry with the most common genes and DNA. These V and J calls originate from TCRdb's pipeline instead of the authors' own analysis. The sample table contains approximately 620,000 distinct CDR3 sequences; only one count was recorded for about a sixth of them. The ten largest account for roughly 3% of the sample.

Ophthalmopathy patients had moderately to severely active disease, Clinical Activity Score of at least 3, NOSPECS grade of at least 4, and duration under 3 months. The study excluded patients with uncontrolled infections, other autoimmune diseases, pregnancy or lactation. Diagnoses relied on clinical symptoms, serum thyroxine and TRAb, thyroid ultrasound and orbital computed tomography. Ficoll-Paque density gradient centrifugation was used to isolate PBMCs from 8 to 10 ml of fresh peripheral blood. Total RNA was extracted with Trizol reagent, and quality was checked on an Agilent 2100 Bioanalyzer. The CDR3 covers 13 residues, taking in both the cysteine and the phenylalanine. Just CDR3 DNA is preserved here, 39 bases in frame from base 1. As encoded in the germline V gene, CDR1 is KGHSH while CDR2 is LQKENI. A distance of 10 bases separates the germline ends of V and J, which lose 5 bases and 3 bases respectively.

This clonotype was recorded a few times. Its antigen remains undetermined. No quality values exist for individual bases; no much larger clone is one base distant. Overall study results and their limits: In cross-validation, a model built on a 13 V-J signature told ophthalmopathy apart from stable hyperthyroidism with 85% to 90% sensitivity and around 81% specificity, and in testing the same model reached 80%/75%. In validation, the model predicted progression to ophthalmopathy with around 71% sensitivity and approximately 78% specificity, a median of about 6.7 months before onset. Sample size was not statistically predetermined, and blinding of investigators to group allocation was not performed. Most expanded thyroid clonotypes (frequency above 0.001) were also found in blood, which suggests that blood repertoires may mirror thyroid immune responses.

The sequencing input was blood. The TCR sequence derives from a woman in her thirties or forties with Graves' ophthalmopathy. Here the chain combines TRBV18 and TRBJ1-1; no D gene is confidently identified. The sequenced DNA is TGTGCCAGCTCAAAAAAAGAGGACACTGAAGCTTTCTTT. This encodes CASSKKEDTEAFF.